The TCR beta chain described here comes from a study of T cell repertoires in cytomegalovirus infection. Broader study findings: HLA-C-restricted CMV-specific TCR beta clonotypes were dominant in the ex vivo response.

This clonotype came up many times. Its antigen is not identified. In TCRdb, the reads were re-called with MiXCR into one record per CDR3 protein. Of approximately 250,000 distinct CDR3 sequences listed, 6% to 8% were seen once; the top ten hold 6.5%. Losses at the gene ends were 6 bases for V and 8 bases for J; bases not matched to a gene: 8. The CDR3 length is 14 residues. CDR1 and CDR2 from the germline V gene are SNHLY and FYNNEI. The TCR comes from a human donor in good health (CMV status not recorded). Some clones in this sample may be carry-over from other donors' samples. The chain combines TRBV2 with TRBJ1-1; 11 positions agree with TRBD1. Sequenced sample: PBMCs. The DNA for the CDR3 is TGTGCCAGCAGAACAGGACAGGGGGCTTCGGAAGCTTTCTTT. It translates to CASRTGQGASEAFF.